This TCR beta chain emerged from a study of cytomegalovirus exposure and HLA in healthy donors. V was clipped by 2 bases and J by 2 bases, with 10 bases between them. This CDR3 comprises 15 residues. Germline V gene data show CDR1 as SQVTM and CDR2 as ANQGSEA. In the PCR, 60 Vbeta and 13 Jbeta primers were used. The assay was immunoSEQ multiplex PCR, and TCRdb's table has in-frame clones only and misses some. Its table records approximately 130,000 clones. Input material: PBMCs. The chain uses TRBV29-1 and TRBJ2-6, with D maybe TRBD1 (6 bases). The receptor was isolated from a woman aged 55-70 years in good health and CMV-seronegative. CDR3 coding DNA: TGCAGCGTTGAACAGGGGACCGCTGGGGCCAACGTCCTGACTTTC. Translating it yields CSVEQGTAGANVLTF. Full variable domain (rest looked up from reference TRBV29-1 and TRBJ2-6): SAVISQKPSRDICQRGTSLTIQCQVDSQVTMMFWYRQQPGQSLTLIATANQGSEATYESGFVIDKFPISRPNLTFSTLTVSNMSPEDSSIYLCSVEQGTAGANVLTFGAGSRLTVL.